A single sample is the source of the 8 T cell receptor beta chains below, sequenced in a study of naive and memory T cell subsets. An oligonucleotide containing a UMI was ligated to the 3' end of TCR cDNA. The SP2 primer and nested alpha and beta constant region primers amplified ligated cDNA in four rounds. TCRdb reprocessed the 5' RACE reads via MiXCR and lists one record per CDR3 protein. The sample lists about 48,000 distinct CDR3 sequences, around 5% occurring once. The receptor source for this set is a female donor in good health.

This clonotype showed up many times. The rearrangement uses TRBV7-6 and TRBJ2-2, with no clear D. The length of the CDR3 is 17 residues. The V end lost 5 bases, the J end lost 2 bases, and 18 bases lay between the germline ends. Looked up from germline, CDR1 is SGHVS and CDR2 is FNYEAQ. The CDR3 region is CASSNSVQSLNTGELFF. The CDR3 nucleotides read TGTGCCAGCAGCAACAGCGTTCAGAGCTTAAACACCGGGGAGCTGTTTTTT. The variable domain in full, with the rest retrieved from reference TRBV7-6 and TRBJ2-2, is GAGVSQSPRYKVTKRGQDVALRCDPISGHVSLYWYRQALGQGPEFLTYFNYEAQQDKSGLPNDRFSAERPEGSISTLTIQRTEQRDSAMYRCASSNSVQSLNTGELFFGEGSRLTVL.

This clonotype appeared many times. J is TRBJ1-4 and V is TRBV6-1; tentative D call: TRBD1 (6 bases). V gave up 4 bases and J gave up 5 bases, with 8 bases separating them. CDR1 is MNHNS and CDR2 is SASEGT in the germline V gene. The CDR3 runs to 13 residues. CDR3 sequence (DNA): TGTGCCAGCAGTGGGACAGAGAATGAAAAACTGTTTTTT. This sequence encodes CASSGTENEKLFF.

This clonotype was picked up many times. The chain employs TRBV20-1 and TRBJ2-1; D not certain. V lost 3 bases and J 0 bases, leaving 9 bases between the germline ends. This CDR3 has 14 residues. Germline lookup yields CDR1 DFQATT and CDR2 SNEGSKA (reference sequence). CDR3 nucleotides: TGCAGTGCTAGGGCGGCAAGCTCCTACAATGAGCAGTTCTTC. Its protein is CSARAASSYNEQFF.

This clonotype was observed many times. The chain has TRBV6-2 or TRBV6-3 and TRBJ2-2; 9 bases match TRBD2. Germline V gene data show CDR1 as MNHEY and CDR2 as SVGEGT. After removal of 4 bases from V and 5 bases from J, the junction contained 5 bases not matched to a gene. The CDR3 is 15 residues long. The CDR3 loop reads CASSWGLADTGELFF. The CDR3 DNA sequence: TGTGCCAGCAGTTGGGGACTAGCAGATACCGGGGAGCTGTTTTTT.

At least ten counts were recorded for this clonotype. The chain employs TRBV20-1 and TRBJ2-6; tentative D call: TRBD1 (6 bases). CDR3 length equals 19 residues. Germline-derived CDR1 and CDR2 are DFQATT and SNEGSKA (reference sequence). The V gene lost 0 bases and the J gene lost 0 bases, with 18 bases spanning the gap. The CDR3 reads CSARDWGRGFHSGANVLTF. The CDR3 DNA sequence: TGCAGTGCTAGAGATTGGGGCAGGGGCTTCCACTCTGGGGCCAACGTCCTGACTTTC.

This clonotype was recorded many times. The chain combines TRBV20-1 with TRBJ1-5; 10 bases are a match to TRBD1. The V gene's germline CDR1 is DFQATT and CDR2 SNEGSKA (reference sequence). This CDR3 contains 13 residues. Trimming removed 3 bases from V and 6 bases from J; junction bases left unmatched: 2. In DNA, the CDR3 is TGCAGTGCTAGCCGGGACAGGGGTCAGCCCCAGCATTTT. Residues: CSASRDRGQPQHF.

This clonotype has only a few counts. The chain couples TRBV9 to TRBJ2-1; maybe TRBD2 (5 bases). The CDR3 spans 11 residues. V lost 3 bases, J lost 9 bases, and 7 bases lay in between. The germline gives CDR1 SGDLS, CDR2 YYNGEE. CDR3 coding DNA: TGTGCCAGCAGCGGAGGGAGTGAGCAGTTCTTC. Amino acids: CASSGGSEQFF.

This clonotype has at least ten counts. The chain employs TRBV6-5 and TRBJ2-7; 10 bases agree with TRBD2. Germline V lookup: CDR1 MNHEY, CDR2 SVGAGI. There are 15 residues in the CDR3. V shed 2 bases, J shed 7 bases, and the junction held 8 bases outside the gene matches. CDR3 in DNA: TGTGCCAGCAGTTACCGTGGACTAGCGGTCTTAGAGCAGTACTTC. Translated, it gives CASSYRGLAVLEQYF.